This T cell receptor (beta chain) was recovered during a study of blood T cell repertoires in COVID-19. Study background: From the United States, Italy and Spain came samples of acute and convalescent COVID-19. T cells, B-cell-depleted T cells, or PBMCs provided the cDNA or gDNA that served as material.

In the authors' methods: Quantification of nucleated cells was approximated via reference gene primer amplification. Clones were read by immunoSEQ multiplex PCR, and TCRdb kept only the in-frame ones, dropping some. From that table come the V and J calls and clone size; the DNA was used to work out D and trimming. The sample comprises 55,000 to 65,000 clones, 90% to 95% of which are singletons, and approximately 8.1% rests with the top ten. CDR3 length equals 14 residues. The germline gives CDR1 SNHLY, CDR2 FYNNEI. V was clipped by 8 bases and J by 4 bases; unmatched bases: 8. This sequence originates from a human donor in a cohort sampled during active COVID-19. The chain combines TRBV2 with TRBJ1-2, with 9 bases fitting TRBD1. What was sequenced was peripheral blood. The CDR3 spells CASVRQGVVYGYTF. The CDR3 coding sequence is TGTGCCAGCGTAAGACAGGGGGTTGTCTATGGCTACACCTTC. The full variable domain, in which reference TRBV2 and TRBJ1-2 provide the parts outside the CDR3, is EPEVTQTPSHQVTQMGQEVILRCVPISNHLYFYWYRQILGQKVEFLVSFYNNEISEKSEIFDDQFSVERPDGSNFTLKIRSTKLEDSAMYFCASVRQGVVYGYTFGSGTRLTVV.